What follows are 15 T cell receptor beta chains derived from one specimen sequenced in a study of blood T cell repertoires in COVID-19. Some clones are missing from TCRdb's copy, which holds only in-frame ones; the method was immunoSEQ multiplex PCR. The data show 150,000 to 200,000 clones, with roughly 85% seen just once and approximately 9.4% held by the top ten. The sequencing input was PBMCs or T cells enriched from blood (not recorded which). Source of these receptors: a woman between 18 and 30 years old who had recovered from COVID-19.

V gene TRBV2 combines with J gene TRBJ2-5; a possible D gene is TRBD2 (6 bases). This CDR3 contains 13 residues. The V gene lost 6 bases and the J gene lost 2 bases, with 10 bases spanning the gap. Germline V gene sequence: CDR1 SNHLY, CDR2 FYNNEI. CDR3 sequence: CASRVTRQETQYF. CDR3 bases: TGTGCCAGCAGGGTGACTAGGCAAGAGACCCAGTACTTC.

The CDR3 is CASSLTMDRGLRNIQYF. CDR3 nucleotides: TGTGCCAGTAGCCTCACGATGGACAGGGGGTTGAGGAACATTCAGTACTTC. This chain links TRBV19 with TRBJ2-4; 10 bases fit TRBD1. Germline CDR1 and CDR2: LNHDA and SQIVND (reference sequence). The ends lost 6 bases at V and 7 bases at J; junction bases unmatched: 15. The CDR3 loop spans 17 amino acids.

This chain connects TRBV2 to TRBJ1-6; a weak D match, TRBD1 (5 bases). Germline-derived CDR1 and CDR2 are SNHLY and FYNNEI. The CDR3 runs to 14 residues. V was cut by 5 bases and J by 9 bases, with 14 bases left in between. In nucleotides, the CDR3 is TGTGCCAGCAGTCTGGGGCCCTTGGGTTCACCCCTCCACTTT. Translated, it gives CASSLGPLGSPLHF.

A single count supports this clone. In the same sample, other DNA sequences code for this CDR3. The J gene is TRBJ2-5, the V gene TRBV29-1; the D gene is possibly TRBD1 (6 bases). The CDR3 is 13 residues long. Germline V CDR1 and CDR2: SQVTM, ANQGSEA. Trimming took 6 bases from V and 5 from J, leaving 16 bases between them. The CDR3: CSVVQGSQETQYF. CDR3 DNA: TGCAGCGTCGTACAGGGTTCTCAGGAGACCCAGTACTTC.

The J gene is TRBJ2-2, the V gene TRBV7-2; the D is unclear. The germline V and J ends were trimmed by 3 bases and 2 bases, with 10 bases remaining between them. Looked up from germline, CDR1 is SGHTA and CDR2 is FQGNSA. The CDR3 totals 15 residues. The CDR3 nucleotides are TGTGCCAGCAGCTTCTTGGGCAGTAACACCGGGGAGCTGTTTTTT. Amino acids: CASSFLGSNTGELFF.

The genes are TRBV6-6 and TRBJ1-3; D not resolved. V was pared by 6 bases and J by 4 bases, with 16 bases between. The CDR3 is made up of 15 amino acids. The germline V gene encodes CDR1 MNHNY and CDR2 SVGAGI (reference sequence). CDR3 protein: CASSLEISYGNTIYF. CDR3 DNA: TGTGCCAGCAGCCTAGAGATTTCTTACGGAAACACCATATATTTT.

The chain is built from TRBV10-3 and TRBJ2-7; 9 bases fit TRBD1. The CDR3 extends over 13 amino acids. Germline V lookup: CDR1 ENHRY, CDR2 SYGVKD. Trimming removed 7 bases from V and 6 bases from J; junction bases left unmatched: 7. The DNA for the CDR3 is TGTGCCATCACCCCGGGACAGGGAGCCGAGCAGTACTTC. It specifies CAITPGQGAEQYF.

V gene TRBV5-1 combines with J gene TRBJ2-3; D is uncertain. The CDR3 runs to 14 residues. Germline V gives CDR1 SGHRS, CDR2 YFSETQ. Trimming removed 3 bases at V and 0 bases at J, with 8 bases between. In DNA, the CDR3 is TGCGCCAGCAGCTCGGGTCTTAGCACAGATACGCAGTATTTT. It yields the protein CASSSGLSTDTQYF.

The V call is TRBV10-1, the J call TRBJ2-1, with D possibly being TRBD2 (5 bases). The CDR3 runs 16 residues. Germline-derived CDR1 and CDR2 are WNHNN and SYGVQD (reference sequence). Trimming removed 4 bases at V and 10 bases at J, with 23 bases between. This CDR3 reads CASSGAGSHLEVEQFF. CDR3 bases: TGCGCCAGCAGTGGAGCCGGCAGCCACCTGGAGGTAGAGCAGTTCTTC.

There are a few counts of this clone. The CDR3 sequence is CASTLQGASGNTIYF. The CDR3 DNA reads as TGTGCCAGCACCTTACAGGGGGCAAGCGGAAACACCATATATTTT. The genes are TRBV5-4 and TRBJ1-3; 9 bases map to TRBD1. With V trimmed by 6 bases and J by 4 bases, 8 bases remained unmatched. This CDR3 is built from 15 residues. Germline CDR1 SGHNT, CDR2 YYREEE (reference sequence).

The chain uses TRBV29-1 and TRBJ1-4, with D possibly being TRBD1 (6 bases). V was trimmed by 4 bases and J by 8 bases, leaving 14 bases between them. Germline V gives CDR1 SQVTM, CDR2 ANQGSEA. The length of the CDR3 is 13 residues. CDR3 loop: CSVGFGGGEKLFF. DNA of the CDR3: TGCAGCGTTGGTTTTGGGGGCGGCGAAAAACTGTTTTTT.

The gene calls are TRBV7-2 and TRBJ1-3; a possible D gene is TRBD1 (5 bases). CDR1 and CDR2 from the germline V gene are SGHTA and FQGNSA. Trimming took off 1 base at V and 2 bases at J, with 12 bases between the two ends. The CDR3 spans 16 residues. CDR3: CASSLGLVGAGNTIYF. Written as DNA, the CDR3 is TGTGCCAGCAGCTTAGGCCTGGTAGGGGCTGGAAACACCATATATTTT. The full variable domain, completed using reference TRBV7-2 and TRBJ1-3, is GAGVSQSPSNKVTEKGKDVELRCDPISGHTALYWYRQSLGQGLEFLIYFQGNSAPDKSGLPSDRFSAERTGGSVSTLTIQRTQQEDSAVYLCASSLGLVGAGNTIYFGEGSWLTVV.

V and J are TRBV7-9 and TRBJ2-7; TRBD2 aligns across 11 bases. CDR3 size: 17 residues. Germline V CDR1 and CDR2: SEHNR, FQNEAQ (reference sequence). Trimming took 2 bases from V and 6 from J; bases not matched to a gene: 12. The CDR3, as DNA: TGTGCCAGCAGCTTATGGACTAGCGGGCGCTCGAGGGGCGAGCAGTACTTC. Its translation: CASSLWTSGRSRGEQYF.

The rearrangement links TRBV11-3 to TRBJ2-1; 9 bases agree with TRBD2. Losses at the gene ends were 1 base for V and 1 base for J; bases not matched to a gene: 8. The CDR3 is 18 residues long. The germline V gene encodes CDR1 SGHNT and CDR2 YENEEA. CDR3 region: CASSLGSSGRPSYNEQFF. The CDR3, as DNA: TGTGCCAGCAGCTTAGGCAGTAGCGGGAGACCATCCTACAATGAGCAGTTCTTC.

This chain links TRBV10-3 with TRBJ1-2, with TRBD1 matching over 8 bases. The CDR3 runs to 13 residues. The V gene end was trimmed by 10 bases and the J gene end by 2 bases; junction bases not matched to a gene: 6. CDR1 is ENHRY and CDR2 is SYGVKD in the germline V gene. CDR3 in amino acids: CATTGGVNYGYTF. In nucleotides, the CDR3 is TGTGCCACAACAGGGGGTGTAAACTATGGCTACACCTTC.